These 29 T cell receptor beta chains were sequenced from one sample in a study of identical twins. TCRdb analysed the 5' RACE reads with MiXCR anew, one entry per CDR3 protein. The sample includes around 280,000 distinct CDR3 sequences, approximately 8.5% of them seen just once. This sample also belongs to another study, concerning yellow fever vaccine responses in identical twins.

The sample was memory (CD45RO+) T cells sorted from blood. These receptors were taken from a woman between 18 and 30 years old in good health.

This clonotype was observed a few times. V gene TRBV28 combines with J gene TRBJ2-1; the D is unclear. CDR3 length equals 12 residues. V was cut by 6 bases and J by 5 bases, with 8 bases left in between. The V gene's germline CDR1 is MDHEN and CDR2 SYDVKM. This CDR3 is CASSERDNEQFF. CDR3 DNA: TGTGCCAGCAGCGAACGGGACAATGAGCAGTTCTTC.

The V gene is TRBV21-1, the J gene TRBJ2-1; TRBD2, the D gene given by the table, was not confirmed from the DNA. TRBV21-1 is shown as a pseudogene. The CDR3 consists of 19 residues. This chain's CDR3 is CASSKNFGLAGRPCNEQFF. CDR3 DNA: TGTGCCAGCAGCAAAAATTTCGGACTAGCGGGTCGCCCGTGTAATGAGCAGTTCTTC.

This clonotype was counted many times. The chain carries TRBV20-1 and TRBJ1-5; D remains ambiguous. Germline CDR1 DFQATT, CDR2 SNEGSKA (reference sequence). CDR3 length: 16 amino acids. V was pared by 4 bases and J by 4 bases, with 20 bases between. This chain's CDR3 is CSATEVSGSGNQPQHF. The CDR3, as DNA: TGCAGTGCTACCGAAGTCTCGGGAAGTGGTAATCAGCCCCAGCATTTT.

The chain employs TRBV11-1 and TRBJ1-1; TRBD1 might be the D (6 bases). Looked up from germline, CDR1 is SGHAT and CDR2 is FQDESV (reference sequence). The CDR3 is made up of 15 amino acids. Trimming cost V 5 bases and J 1 base, with 14 bases left between them. The CDR3 DNA is TGTGCCAGCAGCCCCAGGACAGTACCGAACACTGAAGCTTTCTTT. Protein sequence: CASSPRTVPNTEAFF.

This clonotype was seen ten or more times. CDR3 residues: CASSPSGDTTYEQYF. CDR3 sequence (DNA): TGTGCCAGCAGTCCTTCCGGGGACACCACCTACGAGCAGTACTTC. This chain uses TRBV28 with TRBJ2-7; TRBD1 might be the D (6 bases). The CDR3 has 15 amino acids. Per the germline V gene, CDR1 is MDHEN and CDR2 is SYDVKM. V lost 5 bases and J lost 2, with 16 bases in between.

This clonotype occurred a few times. The V gene is TRBV6-1, the J gene TRBJ1-3; D is possibly TRBD1 (5 bases). The CDR3 contains 13 residues. CDR1 is MNHNS, CDR2 SASEGT, per germline. The V end lost 6 bases, the J end lost 5 bases, and 11 bases lay between the germline ends. CDR3 region: CASSLDIRNTIYF. The DNA of the CDR3 is TGTGCCAGCAGCCTGGACATCAGAAACACCATATATTTT.

This rearrangement joins TRBV29-1 to TRBJ1-2; TRBD1 might be the D (5 bases). This CDR3 comprises 12 residues. The V gene's germline CDR1 is SQVTM and CDR2 ANQGSEA. For the CDR3, the DNA is TGCAGAGATATAGGGACGGACTATGGCTACACCTTC. This gives the protein CRDIGTDYGYTF.

This rearrangement joins TRBV3-1 to TRBJ1-5; 8 bases map to TRBD1. The CDR3 is made up of 14 amino acids. The germline V gene has CDR1 LGHDT and CDR2 YNNKEL (reference sequence). V was clipped by 1 base and J by 7 bases; unmatched bases: 3. The CDR3 is CASSQGQGKQPQHF. The CDR3 nucleotides read TGTGCCAGCAGCCAAGGACAGGGGAAGCAGCCCCAGCATTTT. The full variable domain, in which reference TRBV3-1 and TRBJ1-5 provide the parts outside the CDR3, is DTAVSQTPKYLVTQMGNDKSIKCEQNLGHDTMYWYKQDSKKFLKIMFSYNNKELIINETVPNRFSPKSPDKAHLNLHINSLELGDSAVYFCASSQGQGKQPQHFGDGTRLSIL.

This clonotype was detected only a few times. The V and J genes are TRBV5-4 and TRBJ1-6; D is uncertain. The ends were cut back, 1 base at V and 7 bases at J, with 12 bases in the middle. Germline V lookup: CDR1 SGHNT, CDR2 YYREEE (reference sequence). CDR3 length equals 15 residues. CDR3 in amino acids: CASSLSSRNNSPLHF. CDR3 sequence (DNA): TGTGCCAGCAGCTTGTCATCCAGGAACAATTCACCCCTCCACTTT.

At least ten counts were recorded for this clonotype. This chain links TRBV6-5 with TRBJ1-3; no definite D call. V was clipped by 3 bases and J by 3 bases, with 12 bases between them. The CDR3 runs 15 residues. Germline assignment: CDR1 MNHEY and CDR2 SVGAGI. CDR3 residues: CASSYSDSGGNTIYF. In nucleotides, the CDR3 is TGTGCCAGCAGTTATTCAGACTCGGGTGGAAACACCATATATTTT.

The rearrangement links TRBV20-1 to TRBJ2-1, with TRBD2 identical over 10 bases. CDR3 length: 14 residues. CDR1 DFQATT and CDR2 SNEGSKA come from the germline V gene (reference sequence). V lost 2 bases and J lost 8; bases outside the gene matches: 6. CDR3 DNA sequence: TGCAGTGCTAGACTAGCGGGAGCTGGCGATGAGCAGTTCTTC. Translated: CSARLAGAGDEQFF.

The chain employs TRBV5-5 and TRBJ2-7; TRBD2 agrees at 11 bases. The germline CDR1 and CDR2 sequences are SGHKS and YYEKEE (reference sequence). V shed 2 bases, J shed 4 bases, and the junction held 8 bases outside the gene matches. The CDR3 length is 16 residues. CDR3 region: CASSFFGTSGTYEQYF. The CDR3 DNA is TGTGCCAGCAGCTTCTTCGGGACTAGCGGAACATACGAGCAGTACTTC.

This clonotype was counted between two and nine times. This sequence joins TRBV6-2 or TRBV6-3 and TRBJ2-1; 9 bases agree with TRBD1. Trimming took 7 bases from V and 2 from J; bases not matched to a gene: 9. There are 16 residues in the CDR3. Germline assignment: CDR1 MNHEY and CDR2 SVGEGT. The DNA of the CDR3 is TGTGCCAGCAACCCGGACAGGGGCTTTACCTACAATGAGCAGTTCTTC. This encodes CASNPDRGFTYNEQFF.

V and J are TRBV3-1 and TRBJ1-1, with D tentatively TRBD1 (5 bases). V lost 4 bases to trimming and J lost 4 bases, with 16 bases between them. The CDR3 runs 15 residues. Germline CDR1 is LGHDT and CDR2 is YNNKEL (reference sequence). The CDR3 sequence: CASSPGGGLGTEAFF. In DNA form, the CDR3 reads TGTGCCAGCAGCCCCGGGGGGGGGTTGGGCACTGAAGCTTTCTTT.

There are many counts of this clonotype. This rearrangement joins TRBV5-1 to TRBJ2-7, with 10 bases aligning to TRBD2. Germline values: CDR1 SGHRS, CDR2 YFSETQ. V lost 3 bases, J lost 0 bases, and 3 bases stayed unmatched. The CDR3 has 15 amino acids. The CDR3 DNA is TGCGCCAGCAGCTGGACTAGCGGTATCTCCTACGAGCAGTACTTC. Its translation is CASSWTSGISYEQYF.

The chain couples TRBV5-6 to TRBJ1-2; TRBD1 might be the D (6 bases). Germline CDR1 reads SGHDT; CDR2 reads YYEEEE. The V gene lost 1 base and the J gene lost 8 bases, with 12 bases spanning the gap. This CDR3 comprises 13 residues. CDR3 in amino acids: CASSLRGSGGYTF. CDR3 DNA: TGTGCCAGCAGCTTGAGGGGGTCAGGGGGCTACACCTTC. The full variable domain, in which reference TRBV5-6 and TRBJ1-2 provide the parts outside the CDR3, is DAGVTQSPTHLIKTRGQQVTLRCSPKSGHDTVSWYQQALGQGPQFIFQYYEEEERQRGNFPDRFSGHQFPNYSSELNVNALLLGDSALYLCASSLRGSGGYTFGSGTRLTVV.

The chain joins TRBV20-1 to TRBJ2-5; 11 nucleotides agree with TRBD2. The CDR3 has 18 amino acids. CDR1 is DFQATT and CDR2 is SNEGSKA in the germline V gene (reference sequence). V lost 2 bases to trimming and J lost 2 bases; unmatched junction nucleotides: 13. The CDR3 region is CSARFLSSTSGAQETQYF. The CDR3 coding sequence is TGCAGTGCTAGATTTCTTAGCTCGACTAGCGGGGCTCAAGAGACCCAGTACTTC.

The CDR3 spells CATSDEGLAATGELFF. The CDR3 DNA reads as TGTGCCACCAGTGATGAGGGACTAGCGGCTACCGGGGAGCTGTTTTTT. This chain uses TRBV24-1 with TRBJ2-2; TRBD2 aligns across 11 bases. Germline V gene data show CDR1 as KGHDR and CDR2 as SFDVKD. The CDR3 is 16 residues long. J gave up 5 bases and V 3 bases, and 4 bases lay outside the gene matches.

Ten or more counts support this clonotype. The V and J genes are TRBV20-1 and TRBJ2-1; TRBD2 aligns across 9 bases. From germline, CDR1 is DFQATT and CDR2 SNEGSKA (reference sequence). Losses at the gene ends were 6 bases for V and 2 bases for J; bases not matched to a gene: 2. The length of the CDR3 is 13 residues. CDR3 in amino acids: CSAGGRAYNEQFF. Written as DNA, the CDR3 is TGCAGTGCAGGCGGGAGGGCCTACAATGAGCAGTTCTTC.

The rearrangement uses TRBV28 and TRBJ2-7, with D possibly matching TRBD2 (6 bases). Looked up from germline, CDR1 is MDHEN and CDR2 is SYDVKM. Trimming cost V 9 bases and J 3 bases, with 15 bases left between them. The CDR3 spans 13 residues. Here the CDR3 DNA reads TGTGCCAGTCACGGTTCTAGCGTCTACGAGCAGTACTTC. It codes for CASHGSSVYEQYF.

At least ten counts were recorded for this clonotype. The chain employs TRBV14 and TRBJ1-1, with no clear D. The CDR3 extends over 14 amino acids. Germline-derived CDR1 and CDR2 are SGHDN and FVKESK. The ends were cut back, 3 bases at V and 1 base at J, with 9 bases in the middle. CDR3 sequence: CASSQLRPNTEAFF. The CDR3 DNA reads as TGTGCCAGCAGCCAGCTCAGGCCGAACACTGAAGCTTTCTTT. The whole variable domain, remainder taken from reference TRBV14 and TRBJ1-1, is EAGVTQFPSHSVIEKGQTVTLRCDPISGHDNLYWYRRVMGKEIKFLLHFVKESKQDESGMPNNRFLAERTGGTYSTLKVQPAELEDSGVYFCASSQLRPNTEAFFGQGTRLTVV.

This clonotype was observed many times. The chain combines TRBV7-2 with TRBJ1-1; D is unresolved. Trimming pared 1 base from V and 0 bases from J, leaving 9 bases between. Germline values: CDR1 SGHTA, CDR2 FQGNSA. The CDR3 loop spans 15 amino acids. For the CDR3, the DNA is TGTGCCAGCAGCTTAGATGGCAGAATGAACACTGAAGCTTTCTTT. Translating gives CASSLDGRMNTEAFF.

This clonotype was observed a handful of times. The CDR3 DNA reads TGTGCCAGCAGCCAAAACAGGGGGCTCCTTTCCGCGCAGTTCTTC. Translated, it gives CASSQNRGLLSAQFF. The J gene is TRBJ2-1, the V gene TRBV7-2, with 9 nucleotides matching TRBD1. The junction had 14 bases not matched to a gene; V was cut back by 5 bases and J by 12 bases. CDR3 length equals 15 residues. Germline V gene lookup returns CDR1 SGHTA and CDR2 FQGNSA.

This clonotype was seen a few times. This chain links TRBV11-2 with TRBJ1-1; D gene ambiguous. Germline CDR1 is SGHAT and CDR2 is FQNNGV. The CDR3 totals 11 residues. Trimming took off 3 bases at V and 6 bases at J, with 5 bases between the two ends. This CDR3 reads CASSFRAEAFF. The CDR3 DNA is TGTGCCAGCAGCTTTCGGGCTGAAGCTTTCTTT.

V usage is TRBV28 and J usage is TRBJ1-5; D is undetermined. From germline, CDR1 is MDHEN and CDR2 SYDVKM. The length of the CDR3 is 13 residues. The germline V and J ends were trimmed by 7 bases and 1 base, with 8 bases remaining between them. This CDR3 reads CASKGRSNQPQHF. CDR3 DNA sequence: TGTGCCAGCAAAGGTAGGAGCAATCAGCCCCAGCATTTT.

This clonotype was detected only a few times. The V call is TRBV18, the J call TRBJ2-6; D not certain. This CDR3 is 15 amino acids long. Germline CDR1 and CDR2: KGHSH and LQKENI. V lost 5 bases to trimming and J lost 0 bases, with 8 bases between them. CDR3: CASSVRISGANVLTF. CDR3 coding DNA: TGTGCCAGCTCAGTCAGGATCTCTGGGGCCAACGTCCTGACTTTC.

This clonotype appeared a few times. This chain links TRBV7-2 with TRBJ2-6; tentative D call: TRBD1 (6 bases). This CDR3 contains 19 residues. V dropped 6 bases and J dropped 4 bases, with 25 bases sitting between them. Germline V gene data show CDR1 as SGHTA and CDR2 as FQGNSA. The CDR3 nucleotides are TGTGCCAGCAGTTTCAGCTTCTCCAGGGGAAGAGGAGGGGCCAACGTCCTGACTTTC. This encodes CASSFSFSRGRGGANVLTF.

At least ten counts were recorded for this clonotype. CDR3 protein: CASRWTDRGRTSTDTQYF. The DNA for the CDR3 is TGTGCCAGCAGGTGGACGGACAGGGGGCGGACTAGCACAGATACGCAGTATTTT. J is TRBJ2-3 and V is TRBV5-5; the match to TRBD1 covers 11 bases. The V gene's germline CDR1 is SGHKS and CDR2 YYEKEE (reference sequence). V was clipped by 5 bases and J by 0 bases; unmatched bases: 11. This CDR3 contains 18 residues.

This clonotype has a count of ten or more. This chain links TRBV6-1 with TRBJ1-4; possibly TRBD1 for D (5 bases). Trimming removed 3 bases from V and 1 base from J, with 9 bases in between. This CDR3 spans 15 amino acids. Germline CDR1 MNHNS, CDR2 SASEGT. CDR3 bases: TGTGCCAGCAGTGATATGGGGGGAACTAATGAAAAACTGTTTTTT. Its translation: CASSDMGGTNEKLFF.